Listed here is a single TCR beta chain. No antigen is known for it. This sample stems from a study of T cell responses to AZD1222 COVID-19 vaccine. Overall study findings and caveats: Spike-specific TCR breadth and depth were elevated following two AZD1222 doses.

Method: immunoSEQ multiplex PCR; TCRdb's copy keeps in-frame clones and lacks some. The data show about 160,000 clones, with 75% to 90% seen just once and approximately 7.2% held by the top ten. The CDR3 contains 16 residues. From germline, CDR1 is LGHDT and CDR2 YNNKEL (reference sequence). Deletions cut 1 base from V and 9 bases from J, with 20 bases between. The V call is TRBV3-1 (or the pseudogene TRBV3-2), the J call TRBJ2-3; D may be TRBD1 (5 bases). The sequence was collected from an adult in good health. This specimen consisted of peripheral blood, obtained on day 0 of AZD1222 vaccination. The CDR3 loop reads CASSQAVGQNILTQYF. DNA for the CDR3: TGTGCCAGCAGCCAAGCTGTCGGACAAAATATTTTAACGCAGTATTTT.